The present entry profiles one TCR beta chain with its context. The source of the sample is a study of blood T cell repertoires in COVID-19. Turning to the study itself: Spain, Italy and the United States supplied samples that represented acute and convalescent COVID-19. T cells, B-cell-depleted T cells, or PBMCs supplied cDNA or gDNA.

Germline loops: CDR1 MGHRA, CDR2 YSYEKL. There are 14 residues in the CDR3. Germline trimming cut 4 bases from V and 4 bases from J; bases unmatched to any gene: 5. Seattle participants joined during active infection and were tracked over time. As processed by the authors: By means of reference gene primer amplification, nucleated cell counts were estimated. This table comes from immunoSEQ multiplex PCR, and its TCRdb copy is limited to in-frame clones, with some not included. That table is the source of V, J and clone size, and D and trimming were worked out from the DNA. The sample contains over 200,000 clones, 75% to 90% of which appear only once.

Sequencing used peripheral blood. This clonotype was sampled from a man under 40 with COVID-19, enrolled during active disease. The V call is TRBV4-1, the J call TRBJ1-2; TRBD1 agrees at 8 bases. The CDR3 spells CASSPTGDGYGYTF. The DNA of the CDR3 is TGCGCCAGCAGCCCGACAGGGGACGGCTATGGCTACACCTTC.